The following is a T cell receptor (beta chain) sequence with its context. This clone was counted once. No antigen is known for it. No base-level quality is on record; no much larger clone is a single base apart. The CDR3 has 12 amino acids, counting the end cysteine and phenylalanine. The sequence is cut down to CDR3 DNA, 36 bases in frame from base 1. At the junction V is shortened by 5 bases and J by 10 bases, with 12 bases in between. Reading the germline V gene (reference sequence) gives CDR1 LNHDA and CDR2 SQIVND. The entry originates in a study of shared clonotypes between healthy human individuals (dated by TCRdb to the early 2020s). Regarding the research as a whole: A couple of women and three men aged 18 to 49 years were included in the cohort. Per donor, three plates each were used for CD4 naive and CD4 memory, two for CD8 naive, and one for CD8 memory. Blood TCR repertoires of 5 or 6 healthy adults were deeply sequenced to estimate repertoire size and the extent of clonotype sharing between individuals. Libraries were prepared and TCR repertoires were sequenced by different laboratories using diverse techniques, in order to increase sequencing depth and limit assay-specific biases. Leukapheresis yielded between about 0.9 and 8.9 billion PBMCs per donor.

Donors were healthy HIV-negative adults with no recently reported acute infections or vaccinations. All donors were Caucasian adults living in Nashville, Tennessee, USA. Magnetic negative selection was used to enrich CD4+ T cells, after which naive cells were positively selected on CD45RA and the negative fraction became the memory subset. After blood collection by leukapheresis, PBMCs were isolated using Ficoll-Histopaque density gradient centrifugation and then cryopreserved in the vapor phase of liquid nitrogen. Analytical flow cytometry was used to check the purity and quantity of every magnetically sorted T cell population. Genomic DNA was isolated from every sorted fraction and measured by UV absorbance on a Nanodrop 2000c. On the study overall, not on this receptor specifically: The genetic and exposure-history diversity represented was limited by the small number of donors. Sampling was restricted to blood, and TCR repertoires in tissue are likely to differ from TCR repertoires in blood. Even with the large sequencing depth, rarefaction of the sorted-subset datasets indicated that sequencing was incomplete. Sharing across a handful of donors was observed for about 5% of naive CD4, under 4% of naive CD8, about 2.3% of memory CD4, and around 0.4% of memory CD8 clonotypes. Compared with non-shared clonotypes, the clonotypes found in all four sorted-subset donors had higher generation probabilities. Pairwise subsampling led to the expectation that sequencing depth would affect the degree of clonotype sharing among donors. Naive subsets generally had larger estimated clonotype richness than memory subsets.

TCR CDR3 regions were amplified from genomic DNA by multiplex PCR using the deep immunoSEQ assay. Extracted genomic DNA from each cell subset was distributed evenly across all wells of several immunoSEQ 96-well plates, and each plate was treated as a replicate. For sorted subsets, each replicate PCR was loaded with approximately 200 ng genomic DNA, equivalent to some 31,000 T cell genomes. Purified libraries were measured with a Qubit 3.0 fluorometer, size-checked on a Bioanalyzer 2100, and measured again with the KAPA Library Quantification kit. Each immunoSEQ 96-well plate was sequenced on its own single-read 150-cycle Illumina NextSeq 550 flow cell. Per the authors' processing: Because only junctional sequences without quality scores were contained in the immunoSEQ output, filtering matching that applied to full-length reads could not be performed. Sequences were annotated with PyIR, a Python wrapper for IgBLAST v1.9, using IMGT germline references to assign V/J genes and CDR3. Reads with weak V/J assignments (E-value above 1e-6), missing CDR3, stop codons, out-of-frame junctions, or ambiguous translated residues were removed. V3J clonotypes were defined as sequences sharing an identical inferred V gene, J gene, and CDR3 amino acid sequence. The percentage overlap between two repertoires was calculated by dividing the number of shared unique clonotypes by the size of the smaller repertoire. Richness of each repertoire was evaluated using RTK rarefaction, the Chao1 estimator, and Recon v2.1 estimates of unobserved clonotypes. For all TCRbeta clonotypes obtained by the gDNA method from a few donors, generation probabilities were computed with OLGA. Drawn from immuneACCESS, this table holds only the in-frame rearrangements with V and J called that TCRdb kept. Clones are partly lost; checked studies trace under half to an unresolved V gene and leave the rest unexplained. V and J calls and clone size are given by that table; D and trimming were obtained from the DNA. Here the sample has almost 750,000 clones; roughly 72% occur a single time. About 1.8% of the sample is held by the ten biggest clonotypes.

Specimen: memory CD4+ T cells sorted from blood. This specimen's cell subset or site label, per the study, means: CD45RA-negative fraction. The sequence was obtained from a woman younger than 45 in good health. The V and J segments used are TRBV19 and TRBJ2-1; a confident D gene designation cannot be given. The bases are TGTGCCAGTAGTCCCCGACGGACCGAGCAGTTCTTC. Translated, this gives CASSPRRTEQFF.